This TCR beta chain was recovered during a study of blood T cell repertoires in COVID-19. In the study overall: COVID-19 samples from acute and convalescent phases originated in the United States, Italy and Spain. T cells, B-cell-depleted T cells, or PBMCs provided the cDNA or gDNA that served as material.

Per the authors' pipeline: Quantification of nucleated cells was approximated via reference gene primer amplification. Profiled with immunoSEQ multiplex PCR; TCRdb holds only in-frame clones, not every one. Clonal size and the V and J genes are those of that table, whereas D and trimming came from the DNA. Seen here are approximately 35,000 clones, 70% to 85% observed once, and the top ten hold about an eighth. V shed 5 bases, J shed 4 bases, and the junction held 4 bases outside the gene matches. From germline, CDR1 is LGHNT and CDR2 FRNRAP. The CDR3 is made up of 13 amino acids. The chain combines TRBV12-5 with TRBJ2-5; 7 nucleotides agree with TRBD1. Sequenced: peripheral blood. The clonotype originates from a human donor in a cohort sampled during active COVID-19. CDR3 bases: TGTGCTAGTGGTCACGGGACAGTAGAGACCCAGTACTTC. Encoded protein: CASGHGTVETQYF.